The source of this TCR beta chain is a study of a mutant IDH1 vaccine in newly diagnosed glioma. Notes on the study in general: Immune responses induced by the vaccine were seen in around 93% of patients, spanning multiple MHC alleles.

Specified time point: week 11, during vaccination. Each dose of the vaccine consisted of 300 ug of mutant IDH1 20-mer peptide, with topical imiquimod. Sequenced by immunoSEQ multiplex PCR; TCRdb stores in-frame clones only, minus some. The table has about 21,000 clones, about 90% seen once; the top ten hold around 6%. Points on this clone: Its antigen is still unknown.

The CDR3 runs 15 residues. With 2 bases removed from V and 4 bases from J, the gap between germline ends came to 13 bases. The germline CDR1 and CDR2 sequences are MNHNY and SVGAGI (reference sequence). Sequenced material: PBMCs, taken from a glioma patient whose treatment included an IDH1 peptide vaccine. The sequence came from a woman aged 40 to 50 with glioma. This sequence joins TRBV6-6 and TRBJ2-3, with a possible D match to TRBD1 (5 bases). For the CDR3, the DNA is TGTGCCAGCAGTTACGATGTCAGGGCGGCAGATACGCAGTATTTT. Its protein is CASSYDVRAADTQYF.